This paragraph reports one T cell receptor (beta chain). After constant-region reverse-primer amplification, full-length variable regions underwent semi-nested PCR with Nested Universal Primer A. TCRdb re-called the 5' RACE reads through MiXCR, storing one row per CDR3 protein. The top ten clones hold approximately 3.2% of a sample with tens of thousands of distinct CDR3 sequences, 28% of them seen once. Trimming pared 3 bases from V and 10 bases from J, leaving 8 bases between. Germline V lookup: CDR1 SGDLS, CDR2 YYNGEE. The CDR3 totals 11 residues. The V gene is TRBV9, the J gene TRBJ2-1; no clear D. Sequencing was carried out using tumor-infiltrating memory CD4+ T cells sorted from the breast tumor. Subset defined: memory CD4+ T cells, CD4+CD45RO+CD25-. The TCR originated in a female donor with breast cancer. The DNA of the CDR3 is TGTGCCAGCAGCGCAGGAAGGGAGCAGTTCTTC. This encodes CASSAGREQFF.